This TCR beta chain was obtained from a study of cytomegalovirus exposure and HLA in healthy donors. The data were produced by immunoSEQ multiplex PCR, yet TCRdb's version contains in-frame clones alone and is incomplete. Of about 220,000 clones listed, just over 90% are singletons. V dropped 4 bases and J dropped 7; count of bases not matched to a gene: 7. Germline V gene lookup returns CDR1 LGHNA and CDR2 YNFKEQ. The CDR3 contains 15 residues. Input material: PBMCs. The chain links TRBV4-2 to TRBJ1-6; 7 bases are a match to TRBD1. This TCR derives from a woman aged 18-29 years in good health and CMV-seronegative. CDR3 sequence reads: CASSPQDRSNSPLHF. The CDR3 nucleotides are TGTGCCAGCAGCCCCCAGGACAGGAGCAATTCACCCCTCCACTTT.